This T cell receptor (beta chain) emerged from a study of T-cell memory formation after mild COVID-19. Study-wide context: Largely, TCR clusters stayed within a single donor.

From the 5' RACE reads, TCRdb called clonotypes with MiXCR, one entry per CDR3 protein. The sample includes some 490,000 distinct CDR3 sequences, 18% seen only once; the top ten take more than 9%. The V end lost 2 bases, the J end lost 0 bases, and 14 bases lay between the germline ends. CDR3 length: 18 residues. The sequence was obtained from an adult woman who had mild COVID-19 (a few samples of this study predate the infection). Cell type and time point are not known. The V call is TRBV23-1, the J call TRBJ2-6; tentatively, D is TRBD1 or TRBD2 (5 bases each). TRBV23-1 qualifies as an ORF whose function is uncertain. Sequencing used PBMCs or a T cell subset sorted from them (not recorded which). CDR3 bases: TGCGCCAGCAGTCAAGGGGCAGGGACCCCCTCTGGGGCCAACGTCCTGACTTTC. Its translation: CASSQGAGTPSGANVLTF.